The 31 T cell receptor beta chains presented below share a single source sample, sequenced in a study of T cell repertoires in cytomegalovirus infection. TCRdb passed the reads through MiXCR, listing each CDR3 protein once. The repertoire holds fewer than 950,000 distinct CDR3 sequences, with about 31% as singletons. Antigens for these TCRs are unknown. The sample here was cultured CD8+ T cells from PBMCs, taken from culture after CMV antigen stimulation. Every receptor here comes from a human donor in good health (CMV status not recorded). Some clones in this sample may be carry-over from other donors' samples.

The chain recombines TRBV2 with TRBJ2-3; a possible D gene is TRBD2 (5 bases). Germline loops: CDR1 SNHLY, CDR2 FYNNEI. The V and J ends lost 5 bases and 2 bases respectively, with 14 bases between them. This CDR3 region has 15 residues. As DNA, the CDR3 is TGTGCCAGCAGTTTGGATACGGGGTTCACAGATACGCAGTATTTT. It yields the protein CASSLDTGFTDTQYF.

This rearrangement joins TRBV14 to TRBJ1-1; tentative D call: TRBD1 (5 bases). The CDR3 totals 18 residues. V was pared by 1 base and J by 3 bases, with 21 bases between. Germline V gene data show CDR1 as SGHDN and CDR2 as FVKESK. This CDR3 reads CASSQVGGRVVWDTEAFF. CDR3 coding DNA: TGTGCCAGCAGCCAAGTGGGGGGGAGGGTCGTTTGGGACACTGAAGCTTTCTTT.

This clonotype was detected only once. The chain recombines TRBV5-1 with TRBJ1-6; D gene uncertain. CDR3 length equals 15 residues. V was cut by 0 bases and J by 7 bases, with 11 bases left in between. Germline CDR1 and CDR2: SGHRS and YFSETQ. In nucleotides, the CDR3 is TGCGCCAGCAGCTTGGCGGGTTCTCTCAATTCACCCCTCCACTTT. Its protein product is CASSLAGSLNSPLHF. The whole variable domain, remainder taken from reference TRBV5-1 and TRBJ1-6, is KAGVTQTPRYLIKTRGQQVTLSCSPISGHRSVSWYQQTPGQGLQFLFEYFSETQRNKGNFPGRFSGRQFSNSRSEMNVSTLELGDSALYLCASSLAGSLNSPLHFGNGTRLTVT.

About this clonotype itself: With a much larger clone just one base away, this may be a read error. The J gene is TRBJ1-1, the V gene TRBV12-3 or TRBV12-4; weak D call: TRBD1 (6 bases). V was trimmed by 4 bases and J by 5 bases, leaving 14 bases between them. The CDR3 has 14 residues. This CDR3 reads CASSSGTSTTEAFF. CDR3 bases: TGTGCCAGCAGTTCCGGGACAAGTACAACTGAAGCTTTCTTT.

This clonotype was seen a handful of times. The chain is built from TRBV7-9 and TRBJ2-7; D is uncertain. In germline, CDR1 is SEHNR, CDR2 FQNEAQ (reference sequence). This CDR3 has 16 residues. V lost 7 bases to trimming and J lost 1 base, with 20 bases between them. The CDR3 sequence: CASTDGPLSRSYEQYV. The CDR3 DNA follows: TGTGCCAGCACAGACGGACCCCTTTCTAGATCCTACGAGCAGTACGTC.

The J gene is TRBJ2-3, the V gene TRBV4-3; 8 bases align to TRBD1. Trimming at V came to 4 bases and at J to 2 bases, leaving 14 bases not matched to a gene. This CDR3 has 18 residues. Looked up from germline, CDR1 is LGHNA and CDR2 is YSLEER. CDR3 region: CASSPTGQGRRATDTQYF. In nucleotides, the CDR3 is TGCGCCAGCAGCCCAACTGGACAGGGTAGACGGGCCACAGATACGCAGTATTTT.

The V gene is TRBV6-5, the J gene TRBJ2-7, with D maybe TRBD1 (7 bases). The CDR3 is 17 residues long. Germline V gene data show CDR1 as MNHEY and CDR2 as SVGAGI. Trimming left V 2 bases short and J 3 bases short, with 20 bases between. The CDR3 reads CASSYPVPGGRDYEQYF. Here the CDR3 DNA reads TGTGCCAGCAGTTACCCCGTACCAGGGGGGCGCGACTACGAGCAGTACTTC.

The sample holds one count of this clonotype. This rearrangement joins TRBV3-1 to TRBJ2-3, with TRBD2 identical over 10 bases. Germline CDR1 LGHDT, CDR2 YNNKEL (reference sequence). V gave up 3 bases and J gave up 5 bases; unmatched junction bases: 5. The length of the CDR3 is 15 residues. CDR3 bases: TGTGCCAGCAGCCACGGACTAGCGGTTCAAGATACGCAGTATTTT. Protein sequence: CASSHGLAVQDTQYF.

The rearrangement uses TRBV19 and TRBJ2-3; 9 nucleotides align to TRBD1. There are 17 residues in the CDR3. The germline V gene has CDR1 LNHDA and CDR2 SQIVND (reference sequence). V was pared by 5 bases and J by 0 bases, with 9 bases of the junction left unmatched. In DNA form, the CDR3 reads TGTGCCAGTAGTGACGGACAGGGGACTATCAGCACAGATACGCAGTATTTT. Amino acids: CASSDGQGTISTDTQYF. Full variable domain (outside the CDR3, taken from reference TRBV19 and TRBJ2-3): DGGITQSPKYLFRKEGQNVTLSCEQNLNHDAMYWYRQDPGQGLRLIYYSQIVNDFQKGDIAEGYSVSREKKESFPLTVTSAQKNPTAFYLCASSDGQGTISTDTQYFGPGTRLTVL.

This rearrangement joins TRBV10-3 to TRBJ2-3; a weak D match, TRBD1 (6 bases). V lost 4 bases and J 4 bases, leaving 12 bases between the germline ends. This CDR3 spans 14 amino acids. Germline lookup yields CDR1 ENHRY and CDR2 SYGVKD. CDR3 loop: CAISGPGDPDTQYF. The CDR3 DNA reads TGTGCCATCAGTGGTCCAGGGGACCCAGATACGCAGTATTTT.

The genes are TRBV5-1 and TRBJ1-1, with 7 bases lining up with TRBD1. V was pared by 4 bases and J by 0 bases, with 12 bases of the junction left unmatched. The CDR3 totals 17 residues. Germline V gene lookup returns CDR1 SGHRS and CDR2 YFSETQ. The CDR3 DNA sequence: TGCGCCAGCAGCATCTCATTCGGGACAGATATGAACACTGAAGCTTTCTTT. Translation gives CASSISFGTDMNTEAFF.

Comment on this clonotype: This clone may be a read error of a much larger clone one base away. The genes are TRBV9 and TRBJ2-5; D gene uncertain. The CDR3 runs to 12 residues. Per the germline V gene, CDR1 is SGDLS and CDR2 is YYNGEE. With 4 bases removed from V and 0 bases from J, the gap between germline ends came to 4 bases. The CDR3 loop is CASSTYQETQYF. For the CDR3, the DNA is TGTGCCAGCAGCACCTACCAAGAGACCCAGTACTTC.

The gene calls are TRBV7-9 and TRBJ2-3; TRBD1 matches at 8 bases. This CDR3 is built from 19 residues. V gave up 3 bases and J gave up 1 base; unmatched junction bases: 15. CDR1 SEHNR and CDR2 FQNEAQ come from the germline V gene (reference sequence). The CDR3 nucleotides are TGTGCCAGCAGCTTTTTCCTGGACGGGACAGGATTTCGCACAGATACGCAGTATTTT. It encodes CASSFFLDGTGFRTDTQYF.

This clonotype has a handful of counts. This sequence joins TRBV6-4 and TRBJ1-5, with D perhaps matching TRBD1 (5 bases). Germline values: CDR1 MRHNA, CDR2 SNTAGT. The CDR3 has 14 residues. Trimming pared 3 bases from V and 5 bases from J, leaving 11 bases between. As DNA, the CDR3 is TGTGCCAGCAGTGAAAATTCGGGGGATCAGCCCCAGCATTTT. Protein sequence: CASSENSGDQPQHF.

This rearrangement joins TRBV2 to TRBJ2-7; D might be TRBD2 (6 bases). Germline values: CDR1 SNHLY, CDR2 FYNNEI. V lost 6 bases and J 0 bases, leaving 24 bases between the germline ends. The CDR3 is made up of 18 amino acids. Here the CDR3 DNA reads TGTGCCAGCAGCGGACTAAGGGGTACGGCGTCCTCCTCCTACGAGCAGTACTTC. Translating it yields CASSGLRGTASSSYEQYF.

This clonotype turned up a few times. The J gene is TRBJ1-1, the V gene TRBV6-1, with 9 bases identical to TRBD1. The trim removed 5 bases at V and 3 bases at J, leaving 4 bases unmatched. Germline CDR1 reads MNHNS; CDR2 reads SASEGT. The CDR3 spans 14 residues. The CDR3 DNA is TGTGCCAGCAGTCAGACAGGGGGAGACACTGAAGCTTTCTTT. This translates into CASSQTGGDTEAFF.

This clonotype has only a few counts. The chain is built from TRBV24-1 and TRBJ2-3, with TRBD1 matching 11 bases. J lost 2 bases, V lost 1 base, and 10 bases had no gene match. Germline V gene data show CDR1 as KGHDR and CDR2 as SFDVKD. The CDR3 contains 19 residues. The CDR3 DNA sequence: TGTGCCACCAGTGATTTTAAATCCCGGGACAGGGGGACCACAGATACGCAGTATTTT. Encoded protein: CATSDFKSRDRGTTDTQYF.

This clonotype was counted only a few times. The gene calls are TRBV6-1 and TRBJ2-7; 9 bases map to TRBD2. There are 18 residues in the CDR3. Germline assignment: CDR1 MNHNS and CDR2 SASEGT. The junction had 11 bases not matched to a gene; V was cut back by 2 bases and J by 0 bases. The CDR3 loop reads CASSEWIAGGRSSYEQYV. The CDR3, as DNA: TGTGCCAGCAGTGAATGGATCGCGGGGGGGAGAAGCTCCTACGAGCAGTACGTC.

The genes are TRBV19 and TRBJ1-5, with TRBD1 identical over 11 bases. The CDR3 runs 16 residues. Germline CDR1 is LNHDA and CDR2 is SQIVND (reference sequence). With V trimmed by 1 base and J by 4 bases, 3 bases remained unmatched. The CDR3 coding sequence is TGTGCCAGTAGTATAGTTGGACAGGGGGCGAATCAGCCCCAGCATTTT. This encodes CASSIVGQGANQPQHF.

The chain combines TRBV4-1 with TRBJ1-3, with a weak D call TRBD1 (6 bases). V was clipped by 0 bases and J by 0 bases, with 9 bases between them. The CDR3 is 16 residues long. CDR1 is MGHRA, CDR2 YSYEKL, per germline. CDR3 region: CASSQEWTASGNTIYF. CDR3 coding DNA: TGCGCCAGCAGCCAAGAATGGACAGCCTCTGGAAACACCATATATTTT.

This chain connects TRBV4-2 to TRBJ2-1; 7 nucleotides agree with TRBD2. Germline trimming cut 4 bases from V and 8 bases from J; bases unmatched to any gene: 14. CDR3 length: 16 residues. From germline, CDR1 is LGHNA and CDR2 YNFKEQ. For the CDR3, the DNA is TGTGCCAGCAGCCCGAGTGGGCTAGCGGTCGGGGATGAGCAGTTCTTC. Translated, it gives CASSPSGLAVGDEQFF.

This chain connects TRBV4-1 to TRBJ1-5; D is undetermined. The CDR3 consists of 15 residues. The V gene lost 0 bases and the J gene lost 4 bases, with 10 bases spanning the gap. The germline V gene has CDR1 MGHRA and CDR2 YSYEKL. The CDR3 here is CASSQDTGVNQPQHF. As DNA, the CDR3 is TGCGCCAGCAGCCAAGATACTGGGGTGAATCAGCCCCAGCATTTT.

This clonotype was seen more than once but under ten times. The chain is built from TRBV27 and TRBJ1-5; no clear D. Trimming shortened V by 2 bases and J by 7 bases, and 9 bases separated the two germline ends. The CDR3 is 13 amino acids. Germline CDR1 is MNHEY and CDR2 is SMNVEV (reference sequence). The CDR3 DNA follows: TGTGCCAGCAGTTTAACAGCCCAGCAGCCCCAGCATTTT. Its protein is CASSLTAQQPQHF.

This clonotype was detected only a few times. This chain uses TRBV7-9 with TRBJ2-1; D unresolved. Germline V gene sequence: CDR1 SEHNR, CDR2 FQNEAQ (reference sequence). The V and J ends lost 4 bases and 7 bases respectively, with 11 bases between them. The CDR3 extends over 13 amino acids. CDR3: CASSYRTTNEQFF. In DNA, the CDR3 is TGTGCCAGCAGCTACCGGACCACGAATGAGCAGTTCTTC.

The table lists this clonotype with many counts. The rearrangement links TRBV7-2 to TRBJ2-1; TRBD2 is a possible D gene (6 bases). The CDR3 is 19 residues long. Deletions cut 0 bases from V and 5 bases from J, with 23 bases between. Germline CDR1 and CDR2: SGHTA and FQGNSA. In nucleotides, the CDR3 is TGTGCCAGCAGCTTAGCCGCCGGGACTCTCAACCCCCTCCACAATGAGCAGTTCTTC. This sequence encodes CASSLAAGTLNPLHNEQFF.

The genes are TRBV27 and TRBJ1-1; weak D call: TRBD1 (6 bases). Per germline, CDR1 MNHEY and CDR2 SMNVEV (reference sequence). The V and J ends lost 4 bases and 6 bases respectively, with 24 bases between them. CDR3 length: 17 residues. Here the CDR3 DNA reads TGTGCCAGCAGTTGGGTACCTGTTACAGGGCAGCTCTCTGAAGCTTTCTTT. Translation: CASSWVPVTGQLSEAFF.

J is TRBJ1-2 and V is TRBV6-1; the D is unclear. Trimming removed 8 bases from V and 6 bases from J, with 10 bases in between. The CDR3 totals 11 residues. Germline V gives CDR1 MNHNS, CDR2 SASEGT. The CDR3 nucleotides read TGTGCCAGCTGGGCAGGCCATGGCTACACCTTC. Amino acids: CASWAGHGYTF.

This clonotype was counted between two and nine times. The chain carries TRBV7-9 and TRBJ2-1; a weak D match, TRBD1 (6 bases). Germline CDR1 SEHNR, CDR2 FQNEAQ (reference sequence). V lost 5 bases and J lost 8, with 25 bases in between. This CDR3 comprises 17 residues. CDR3 region: CASSPLRGSHEGDEQFF. CDR3 sequence (DNA): TGTGCCAGCAGCCCTCTAAGGGGGAGTCATGAGGGAGATGAGCAGTTCTTC. The variable domain in full, with the rest retrieved from reference TRBV7-9 and TRBJ2-1, is DTGVSQNPRHKITKRGQNVTFRCDPISEHNRLYWYRQTLGQGPEFLTYFQNEAQLEKSRLLSDRFSAERPKGSFSTLEIQRTEQGDSAMYLCASSPLRGSHEGDEQFFGPGTRLTVL.

This clonotype was picked up a small number of times. This chain joins TRBV19 and TRBJ2-4; no clear D gene. The CDR3 sequence is 17 residues long. Germline values: CDR1 LNHDA, CDR2 SQIVND (reference sequence). Trimming took 1 base from V and 4 from J, leaving 17 bases between them. Here the CDR3 reads CASSIGQFDDFKNIQYF. CDR3 in DNA: TGTGCCAGTAGTATAGGGCAGTTCGACGATTTTAAAAACATTCAGTACTTC.

The gene calls are TRBV6-1 and TRBJ1-2; D uncertain. Germline values: CDR1 MNHNS, CDR2 SASEGT. V was trimmed by 7 bases and J by 6 bases, leaving 12 bases between them. The CDR3 is 12 amino acids. This chain's CDR3 is CASTGTKDGYTF. The CDR3 coding sequence is TGTGCCAGCACGGGCACCAAGGATGGCTACACCTTC.

This clonotype was detected only a few times. This chain links TRBV28 with TRBJ2-7, with D tentatively TRBD1 (6 bases). V was pared by 3 bases and J by 5 bases, with 14 bases between. Per the germline V gene, CDR1 is MDHEN and CDR2 is SYDVKM. This CDR3 contains 14 residues. This CDR3 is CASSLRTHRDEQYF. The CDR3 DNA follows: TGTGCCAGCAGTTTGCGAACCCACAGGGACGAGCAGTACTTC.